This TCR beta chain was observed in a study of blood T cell repertoires in COVID-19. As for the study in general: Samples came from the United States, Italy and Spain, spanning acute and convalescent COVID-19. PBMCs, B-cell-depleted T cells, or T cells were the source of the cDNA or gDNA that made up the material.

It was during active infection that Seattle patients were enrolled and then longitudinally followed. In the source study's methods: Reference gene primer amplification gave estimated nucleated cell counts. The repertoire was sequenced with immunoSEQ multiplex PCR; TCRdb's copy has only in-frame clones and lacks some. D and trimming come from the DNA, and the V and J calls and clone size come from that table. The repertoire holds 30,000 or so clones, approximately 85% seen once, with roughly 8.2% in the top ten. The sequence came from a man in his sixties with COVID-19, enrolled during active disease. The specimen was peripheral blood.

The CDR3 loop is CASSIGGITGELFF. The CDR3 nucleotides are TGTGCCAGTAGTATTGGAGGGATCACCGGGGAGCTGTTTTTT. V is TRBV19 and J is TRBJ2-2; TRBD2 is a possible D gene (6 bases). Germline V gene lookup returns CDR1 LNHDA and CDR2 SQIVND (reference sequence). Trimming removed 3 bases at V and 4 bases at J, with 9 bases between. This CDR3 contains 14 residues.